This TCR beta chain was profiled in a study of blood T cell repertoires in COVID-19. Across the study: Collection of acute and convalescent COVID-19 samples took place in the United States, Italy and Spain.

V lost 2 bases and J lost 10; bases outside the gene matches: 13. Germline CDR1 is LNHNV and CDR2 is YYDKDF (reference sequence). The length of the CDR3 is 15 residues. Here immunoSEQ multiplex PCR was the method, and the copy in TCRdb shows in-frame clones only, minus some. The sample consists of fewer than 250,000 clones, 84% of them appearing once. Material for sequencing was peripheral blood. V usage is TRBV15 and J usage is TRBJ1-1; 7 positions match TRBD1. The TCR was taken from a woman between 50 and 59 years old with active or convalescent COVID-19. The DNA for the CDR3 is TGTGCCACCAGCAGAAATACAGGGGATCCCCAGGGAGCTTTCTTT. Translating gives CATSRNTGDPQGAFF.